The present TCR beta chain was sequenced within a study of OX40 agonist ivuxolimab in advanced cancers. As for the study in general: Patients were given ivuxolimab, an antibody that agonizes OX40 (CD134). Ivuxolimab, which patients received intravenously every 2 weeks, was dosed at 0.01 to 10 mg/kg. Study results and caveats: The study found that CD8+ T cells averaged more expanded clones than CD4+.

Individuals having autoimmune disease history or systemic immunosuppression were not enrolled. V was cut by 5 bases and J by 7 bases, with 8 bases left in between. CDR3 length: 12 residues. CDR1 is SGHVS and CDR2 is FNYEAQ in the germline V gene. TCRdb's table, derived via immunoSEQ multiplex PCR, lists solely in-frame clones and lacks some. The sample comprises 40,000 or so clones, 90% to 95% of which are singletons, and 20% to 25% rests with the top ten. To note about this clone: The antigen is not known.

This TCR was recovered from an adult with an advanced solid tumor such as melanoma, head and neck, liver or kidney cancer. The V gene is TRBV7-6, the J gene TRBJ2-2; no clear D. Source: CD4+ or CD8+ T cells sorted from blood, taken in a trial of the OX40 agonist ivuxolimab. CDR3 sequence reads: CASSPGFGELFF. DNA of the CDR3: TGTGCCAGCAGCCCCGGTTTCGGGGAGCTGTTTTTT. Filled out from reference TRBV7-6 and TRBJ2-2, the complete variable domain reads GAGVSQSPRYKVTKRGQDVALRCDPISGHVSLYWYRQALGQGPEFLTYFNYEAQQDKSGLPNDRFSAERPEGSISTLTIQRTEQRDSAMYRCASSPGFGELFFGEGSRLTVL.